A selection of T cell receptor beta chains follows, all from one sample in a study of response to subunit inactivated influenza vaccine. MiXCR, applied by TCRdb to the RT-PCR reads, yields one record per CDR3 protein. The sample includes approximately 570,000 distinct CDR3 sequences, around 8% of them seen just once. This material consisted of PBMCs from blood, taken around 25 months after vaccination. Source of these receptors: a man in his fifties or sixties who received an inactivated influenza vaccine. CDR3s include the opening cysteine and the closing phenylalanine or tryptophan. A D gene is named only where the DNA matches it firmly. Expanded clones get a size class; other rows say once, few or many, or leave the size out.

V gene: TRBV10-3; J gene: TRBJ2-3; clone size: few; D gene: TRBD1; CDR3 protein: CAIRRTGGADTQYF; CDR3 DNA: TGTGCCATCAGACGGACAGGGGGTGCGGATACGCAGTATTTT
V gene: TRBV28; J gene: TRBJ2-7; clone size: .; D gene: .; CDR3 protein: CASSWTVRVNEQYF; CDR3 DNA: TGTGCCAGCAGTTGGACCGTCAGGGTGAATGAGCAGTACTTC
V gene: TRBV11-2; J gene: TRBJ1-1; clone size: .; D gene: .; CDR3 protein: CASSRRGPLDMAFF; CDR3 DNA: TGTGCCAGCAGTCGCCGAGGGCCCCTCGATATGGCTTTCTTT
V gene: TRBV12-3/TRBV12-4; J gene: TRBJ2-5; clone size: .; D gene: TRBD1; CDR3 protein: CASGQGRETQYF; CDR3 DNA: TGTGCCAGCGGACAGGGGAGAGAGACCCAGTACTTC
V gene: TRBV12-3/TRBV12-4; J gene: TRBJ2-7; clone size: .; D gene: TRBD2; CDR3 protein: CASNWGGVLYEQYF; CDR3 DNA: TGTGCCAGCAACTGGGGGGGGGTCCTCTACGAGCAGTACTTC
V gene: TRBV7-8; J gene: TRBJ2-3; clone size: .; D gene: TRBD2; CDR3 protein: CASSSTLAGTDTQYF; CDR3 DNA: TGTGCCAGCAGCTCTACCCTAGCGGGCACAGATACGCAGTATTTT
V gene: TRBV6-7; J gene: TRBJ2-2; clone size: few; D gene: TRBD2; CDR3 protein: CASSSAGLRSGELFF; CDR3 DNA: TGTGCCAGCAGTTCAGCGGGACTAAGAAGCGGGGAGCTGTTTTTT
V gene: TRBV29-1; J gene: TRBJ2-1; clone size: few; D gene: TRBD1; CDR3 protein: CSAVGQGNNEQFF; CDR3 DNA: TGCAGCGCTGTGGGACAGGGGAACAATGAGCAGTTCTTC
V gene: TRBV18; J gene: TRBJ2-7; clone size: many; D gene: TRBD2; CDR3 protein: CASSSRRPGLAPSYEQYF; CDR3 DNA: TGTGCCAGCTCAAGCCGACGACCGGGACTAGCCCCATCATACGAGCAGTACTTC
V gene: TRBV5-5; J gene: TRBJ1-5; clone size: few; D gene: .; CDR3 protein: CASSTFLGEPQHF; CDR3 DNA: TGTGCCAGCAGCACCTTCCTAGGAGAGCCCCAGCATTTT
V gene: TRBV20-1; J gene: TRBJ2-1; clone size: few; D gene: TRBD2; CDR3 protein: CSADSTSGQHNEQFF; CDR3 DNA: TGCAGTGCCGATTCGACTAGCGGGCAACACAATGAGCAGTTCTTC
V gene: TRBV3-1; J gene: TRBJ1-1; clone size: .; D gene: .; CDR3 protein: CASSPGNRVTEAFF; CDR3 DNA: TGTGCCAGCAGCCCGGGGAATCGGGTCACTGAAGCTTTCTTT
V gene: TRBV7-9; J gene: TRBJ1-6; clone size: many; D gene: .; CDR3 protein: CASSRDNSPLHF; CDR3 DNA: TGTGCCAGCAGCAGGGATAATTCACCCCTCCACTTT
V gene: TRBV11-2; J gene: TRBJ1-5; clone size: .; D gene: .; CDR3 protein: CASSSQGQMGQPQHF; CDR3 DNA: TGTGCCAGCAGCTCTCAGGGCCAGATGGGGCAGCCCCAGCATTTT
V gene: TRBV30; J gene: TRBJ1-6; clone size: .; D gene: TRBD1; CDR3 protein: CAWETGGNSPLHF; CDR3 DNA: TGTGCCTGGGAGACAGGGGGTAATTCACCCCTCCACTTT
V gene: TRBV4-3; J gene: TRBJ2-6; clone size: few; D gene: .; CDR3 protein: CASSYLDFSGANVLTF; CDR3 DNA: TGCGCCAGCAGCTACCTTGACTTCTCTGGGGCCAACGTCCTGACTTTC
V gene: TRBV21-1; J gene: TRBJ1-2; clone size: few; D gene: .; CDR3 protein: CASSNDRGNGYTF; CDR3 DNA: TGTGCCAGCAGCAATGACAGGGGGAATGGCTACACCTTC
V gene: TRBV5-1; J gene: TRBJ2-6; clone size: many; D gene: .; CDR3 protein: CASSLDRPGANVLTF; CDR3 DNA: TGCGCCAGCAGCTTGGATCGGCCCGGGGCCAACGTCCTGACTTTC
V gene: TRBV2; J gene: TRBJ2-1; clone size: few; D gene: .; CDR3 protein: CASSPSRGSNEQFF; CDR3 DNA: TGTGCCAGCAGCCCGTCACGGGGGAGCAATGAGCAGTTCTTC
V gene: TRBV12-3/TRBV12-4; J gene: TRBJ2-1; clone size: few; D gene: .; CDR3 protein: CASSDYRGGEYNEQFF; CDR3 DNA: TGTGCCAGCAGTGATTATAGGGGGGGGGAATACAATGAGCAGTTCTTC
V gene: TRBV7-9; J gene: TRBJ2-2; clone size: few; D gene: .; CDR3 protein: CASSLGPSGTGELFF; CDR3 DNA: TGTGCCAGCAGCCTAGGACCATCGGGGACCGGGGAGCTGTTTTTT
V gene: TRBV18; J gene: TRBJ2-2; clone size: .; D gene: .; CDR3 protein: CASSPRRDGELFF; CDR3 DNA: TGTGCCAGCTCGCCTCGGAGGGATGGGGAGCTGTTTTTT
V gene: TRBV18; J gene: TRBJ1-1; clone size: few; D gene: .; CDR3 protein: CASSPTIGRHTEAFF; CDR3 DNA: TGTGCCAGCTCACCCACCATTGGCCGGCACACTGAAGCTTTCTTT
V gene: TRBV5-5; J gene: TRBJ2-5; clone size: .; D gene: TRBD2; CDR3 protein: CASNPSGGWLETQYF; CDR3 DNA: TGTGCCAGCAACCCTAGCGGGGGCTGGCTGGAGACCCAGTACTTC
V gene: TRBV20-1; J gene: TRBJ2-5; clone size: .; D gene: TRBD2; CDR3 protein: CSGSPTSGSQETQYF; CDR3 DNA: TGCAGTGGAAGCCCGACTAGCGGGAGCCAAGAGACCCAGTACTTC
V gene: TRBV29-1; J gene: TRBJ2-7; clone size: many; D gene: TRBD2; CDR3 protein: CSVDFGLGRKEQYF; CDR3 DNA: TGCAGCGTTGATTTCGGACTAGGACGTAAGGAGCAGTACTTC
V gene: TRBV6-1; J gene: TRBJ1-5; clone size: .; D gene: .; CDR3 protein: CASRSRSGTGNQPQHF; CDR3 DNA: TGTGCCAGCAGATCCAGAAGCGGGACGGGGAATCAGCCCCAGCATTTT
V gene: TRBV7-2; J gene: TRBJ2-4; clone size: many; D gene: .; CDR3 protein: CASSLGLSGRNIQYF; CDR3 DNA: TGTGCCAGCAGCTTAGGGCTTAGCGGTAGAAACATTCAGTACTTC
V gene: TRBV20-1; J gene: TRBJ2-5; clone size: many; D gene: .; CDR3 protein: CSGRTTQETQYF; CDR3 DNA: TGCAGTGGGAGGACTACACAAGAGACCCAGTACTTC
V gene: TRBV20-1; J gene: TRBJ1-1; clone size: many; D gene: .; CDR3 protein: CSALRSFVRGGNTEAFF; CDR3 DNA: TGCAGTGCTCTCCGGTCCTTTGTCCGGGGGGGGAACACTGAAGCTTTCTTT
V gene: TRBV12-3/TRBV12-4; J gene: TRBJ2-6; clone size: many; D gene: .; CDR3 protein: CASSLSWTSSGANVLTF; CDR3 DNA: TGTGCCAGCAGTTTAAGTTGGACCTCCTCTGGGGCCAACGTCCTGACTTTC